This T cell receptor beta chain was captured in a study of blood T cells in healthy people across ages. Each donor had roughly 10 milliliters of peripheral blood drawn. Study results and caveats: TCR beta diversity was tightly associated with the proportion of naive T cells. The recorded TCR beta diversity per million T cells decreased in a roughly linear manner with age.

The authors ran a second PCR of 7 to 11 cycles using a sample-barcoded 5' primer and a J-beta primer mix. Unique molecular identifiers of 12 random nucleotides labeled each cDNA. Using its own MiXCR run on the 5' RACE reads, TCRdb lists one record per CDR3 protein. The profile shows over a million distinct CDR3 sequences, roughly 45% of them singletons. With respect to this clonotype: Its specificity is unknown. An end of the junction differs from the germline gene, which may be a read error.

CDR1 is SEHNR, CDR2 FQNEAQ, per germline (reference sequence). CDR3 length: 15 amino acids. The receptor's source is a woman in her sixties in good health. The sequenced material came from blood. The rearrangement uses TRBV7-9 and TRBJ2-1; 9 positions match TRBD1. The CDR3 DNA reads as TGTACCAGCAGCTTAGAACAGGGGGCGATCCATGAGCAGTTCTTC. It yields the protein CTSSLEQGAIHEQFF.